A single sample is the source of the 21 T cell receptor beta chains below, sequenced in a study of blood T cells in healthy people across ages. A second PCR, run for roughly 7 to 12 cycles, used a sample-barcoded 5' primer plus a J-beta primer mix. One entry per CDR3 protein, called by TCRdb with MiXCR from the 5' RACE reads. The profile shows 1.5 million to 2 million distinct CDR3 sequences, over 25% of them singletons. The sample taken for sequencing was blood. The receptors were sampled from a woman aged 25-40 years in good health.

The J gene is TRBJ2-2, the V gene TRBV5-1; D not certain. V dropped 1 base and J dropped 0 bases, with 7 bases sitting between them. CDR1 and CDR2 from the germline V gene are SGHRS and YFSETQ. The CDR3 runs 15 residues. The chain's CDR3 is CASSLIDPNTGELFF. In DNA, the CDR3 is TGCGCCAGCAGCTTGATTGATCCGAACACCGGGGAGCTGTTTTTT.

This chain links TRBV5-6 with TRBJ1-2; possibly TRBD1 for D (5 bases). V was shortened by 7 bases and J by 8 bases, with 21 bases between the two germline ends. Germline V CDR1 and CDR2: SGHDT, YYEEEE. This CDR3 spans 14 amino acids. This chain's CDR3 is CASGERRGAEGYTF. The CDR3 nucleotides read TGTGCCAGCGGGGAGAGAAGGGGCGCTGAGGGCTACACCTTC.

V and J are TRBV30 and TRBJ1-5, with D possibly matching TRBD1 (5 bases). In germline, CDR1 is GTSNPN, CDR2 SVGIG (reference sequence). The CDR3 runs 12 residues. The V and J ends lost 2 bases and 5 bases respectively, with 7 bases between them. CDR3 bases: TGTGCCTGGAGTCTGGGGGATCAGCCCCAGCATTTT. It specifies CAWSLGDQPQHF.

The rearrangement uses TRBV2 and TRBJ2-5; 7 bases are a match to TRBD1. The germline gives CDR1 SNHLY, CDR2 FYNNEI. The CDR3 extends over 14 amino acids. J lost 1 base, V lost 8 bases, and 7 bases had no gene match. CDR3 residues: CASGLRGLQETQYF. In nucleotides, the CDR3 is TGTGCCAGCGGGCTGAGGGGGCTCCAAGAGACCCAGTACTTC.

The chain uses TRBV28 and TRBJ2-1; perhaps TRBD1 as D (5 bases). The CDR3 loop spans 12 amino acids. The germline V gene has CDR1 MDHEN and CDR2 SYDVKM. V was trimmed by 6 bases and J by 8 bases, leaving 11 bases between them. CDR3 nucleotides: TGTGCCAGCAGGTCCAGGGTCGATGAGCAGTTCTTC. The encoded protein is CASRSRVDEQFF.

This clonotype was found a few times. J is TRBJ2-4 and V is TRBV5-1; 10 nucleotides line up with TRBD1. The DNA end is a closer match to TRBJ2-7, so the J assignment may be wrong. CDR3 length: 15 amino acids. Germline CDR1 is SGHRS and CDR2 is YFSETQ. CDR3 nucleotides: TGCGCCAGCAGCGTACTTGGGACAGGGGTAAACGAGCAGTACTTC. It translates to CASSVLGTGVNEQYF.

This clonotype came up a few times. This chain connects TRBV3-1 to TRBJ1-2; 8 nucleotides agree with TRBD1. Per the germline V gene, CDR1 is LGHDT and CDR2 is YNNKEL (reference sequence). This CDR3 is 15 amino acids long. V lost 3 bases and J lost 4; bases outside the gene matches: 7. CDR3 in amino acids: CASSQRAGGSYGYTF. CDR3 nucleotides: TGTGCCAGCAGCCAGCGGGCAGGGGGCAGCTATGGCTACACCTTC.

A few counts support this clonotype. The chain is built from TRBV2 and TRBJ2-7, with 9 bases identical to TRBD1. The germline CDR1 and CDR2 sequences are SNHLY and FYNNEI. The V segment lost 1 base and the J segment 3 bases; nucleotides outside the gene matches: 4. This CDR3 comprises 15 residues. The CDR3 bases are TGTGCCAGCAGTGAAGATTCGGGACAGGGCTACGAGCAGTACTTC. Its protein is CASSEDSGQGYEQYF.

CDR3 region: CSTLTGAGEQYF. The CDR3 coding sequence is TGCAGCACCCTGACGGGTGCGGGTGAGCAGTACTTC. This chain connects TRBV29-1 to TRBJ2-7; the D gene is possibly TRBD2 (5 bases). The CDR3 extends over 12 amino acids. Germline V gene data show CDR1 as SQVTM and CDR2 as ANQGSEA. Trimming shortened V by 8 bases and J by 7 bases, and 18 bases separated the two germline ends.

This chain connects TRBV6-5 to TRBJ2-1; no firm D call. In germline, CDR1 is MNHEY, CDR2 SVGAGI. This CDR3 contains 16 residues. Trimming removed 4 bases at V and 9 bases at J, with 22 bases between. For the CDR3, the DNA is TGTGCCAGCAGTTCCAGGCGTGCCCCCGCCGCCAGTGAGCAGTTCTTC. Translating it yields CASSSRRAPAASEQFF.

The chain joins TRBV5-1 to TRBJ2-1; TRBD1 is a possible D gene (5 bases). This CDR3 contains 13 residues. V lost 0 bases and J lost 9, with 10 bases in between. Germline CDR1 SGHRS, CDR2 YFSETQ. This CDR3 is CASSLVGVTEQFF. CDR3 in DNA: TGCGCCAGCAGCTTGGTAGGGGTAACTGAGCAGTTCTTC.

This clonotype was seen only a few times. V and J are TRBV6-1 and TRBJ2-5, with 8 bases identical to TRBD1. Germline lookup yields CDR1 MNHNS and CDR2 SASEGT. V lost 3 bases and J lost 2; bases outside the gene matches: 5. This CDR3 comprises 15 residues. The CDR3 DNA is TGTGCCAGCAGTGATAGACAGGGGTATCAAGAGACCCAGTACTTC. Translation gives CASSDRQGYQETQYF.

This sequence joins TRBV4-1 and TRBJ2-2, with a tentative D call TRBD2 (5 bases). Trimming took off 5 bases at V and 5 bases at J, with 21 bases between the two ends. Germline loops: CDR1 MGHRA, CDR2 YSYEKL. This CDR3 spans 17 amino acids. This chain's CDR3 is CASSTTAGGGKTGELFF. CDR3 nucleotides: TGCGCCAGCAGCACTACGGCAGGAGGCGGTAAAACCGGGGAGCTGTTTTTT.

A note on this clonotype: It may be a read error: a sequence one base away is much more abundant. The chain joins TRBV2 to TRBJ1-5; D is undetermined. Germline V gene lookup returns CDR1 SNHLY and CDR2 FYNNEI. The CDR3 length is 15 residues. For the CDR3, the DNA is TGTGCCAGCAGTGAAACTTTCCGGATCAATCGGCCCCAGCATTTT. It encodes CASSETFRINRPQHF.

The chain has TRBV12-3 or TRBV12-4 and TRBJ2-1, with D hard to call. Trimming removed 6 bases at V and 1 base at J, with 13 bases between. The CDR3 runs 15 residues. CDR3 in DNA: TGTGCCAGCAGCACTTCGTCGCTATCCTACAATGAGCAGTTCTTC. The encoded protein is CASSTSSLSYNEQFF.

The chain recombines TRBV5-5 with TRBJ2-5, with TRBD1 as a possible D gene (5 bases). The CDR3 loop spans 14 amino acids. Trimming removed 2 bases at V and 3 bases at J, with 11 bases between. From germline, CDR1 is SGHKS and CDR2 YYEKEE (reference sequence). As DNA, the CDR3 is TGTGCCAGCAGCTTCGACAGTGGAAAAGAGACCCAGTACTTC. It is translated as CASSFDSGKETQYF.

A few counts support this clonotype. The gene calls are TRBV6-6 and TRBJ2-2; D is uncertain. Germline-derived CDR1 and CDR2 are MNHNY and SVGAGI (reference sequence). V lost 2 bases and J 4 bases, leaving 11 bases between the germline ends. The CDR3 loop spans 15 amino acids. This chain's CDR3 is CASSYPTLGTGELFF. As DNA, the CDR3 is TGTGCCAGCAGTTACCCTACCCTGGGCACCGGGGAGCTGTTTTTT.

V and J are TRBV4-2 and TRBJ2-6; either TRBD1 or TRBD2 may supply D (5 bases each). CDR3 length: 17 amino acids. Trimming took 7 bases from V and 0 from J, leaving 16 bases between them. Germline V CDR1 and CDR2: LGHNA, YNFKEQ. CDR3 protein: CASNGGGELSGANVLTF. The CDR3 nucleotides are TGTGCCAGCAATGGTGGGGGAGAACTCTCTGGGGCCAACGTCCTGACTTTC.

This clonotype was counted only a few times. The chain employs TRBV7-9 and TRBJ1-6, with D tentatively TRBD1 (5 bases). Trimming removed 4 bases at V and 5 bases at J, with 9 bases between. The CDR3 is 14 residues long. The germline CDR1 and CDR2 sequences are SEHNR and FQNEAQ (reference sequence). CDR3 sequence: CASSSGLNNSPLHF. DNA for the CDR3: TGTGCCAGCAGCTCGGGGCTGAATAATTCACCCCTCCACTTT.

This clonotype was seen only a few times. The V call is TRBV11-2, the J call TRBJ1-6; D may be TRBD1 (6 bases). The length of the CDR3 is 14 residues. Deletions cut 5 bases from V and 8 bases from J, with 13 bases between. Germline V CDR1 and CDR2: SGHAT, FQNNGV. The CDR3 bases are TGTGCCAGCAGCCCCAGGGGTCGGGATTCACCCCTCCACTTT. Its translation: CASSPRGRDSPLHF.

J is TRBJ2-4 and V is TRBV6-2 or TRBV6-3, with D possibly TRBD1 on 6 matching bases. Germline CDR1 reads MNHEY; CDR2 reads SVGEGT. The CDR3 length is 14 residues. The V and J ends lost 0 bases and 4 bases respectively, with 7 bases between them. This CDR3 reads CASSYSGTKNIQYF. The CDR3 coding sequence is TGTGCCAGCAGTTACTCGGGGACAAAAAACATTCAGTACTTC.